Sequencing of this T cell receptor beta chain was carried out in a study of CD8 T cells in ankylosing spondylitis. This clonotype was observed at least ten times. What it binds is unknown. The study's findings and limits: Past research had described some motif variants in reactive arthritis synovial fluid and blood. A TCR beta motif of fewer than 10 highly homologous variants seemed to mark ankylosing spondylitis blood.

Each CDR3 protein gets one entry after TCRdb re-called the 5' RACE reads with MiXCR. Of 240,000 or so distinct CDR3 sequences listed, around a tenth are singletons. Looked up from germline, CDR1 is DFQATT and CDR2 is SNEGSKA (reference sequence). Trimming cost V 1 base and J 0 bases; bases outside gene matches: 4. The CDR3 has 17 amino acids. The sequencing input was blood, either unsorted or a sorted T cell fraction (not recorded which). The V call is TRBV20-1, the J call TRBJ2-7; 15 bases agree with TRBD2. The TCR originated in a male donor with ankylosing spondylitis or in good health (not recorded which). The CDR3 nucleotides are TGCAGTGCTAGAGTGGGGACTAGCGGGAGGAGCTCCTACGAGCAGTACTTC. Translation gives CSARVGTSGRSSYEQYF.